The 18 T cell receptor beta chains given below trace back to one sample, sequenced in a study of blood T cells in healthy people across ages (dated by TCRdb to 2015 to 2017). Libraries came from 5' RACE. Sequencing relied on an Illumina HiSeq 2500. The second PCR ran for roughly 7 to 12 cycles and used a J-beta primer mix along with a sample-barcoded 5' primer. TCRdb passed the public sequencing reads through fastp at Q25 and MiXCR, retaining productive beta sequences. Each CDR3 protein gets just one entry, which takes the most common genes and DNA from the rows behind it. The sample data list about 1.5 million distinct CDR3 sequences, and roughly 43% of these were observed just once. The top ten constitute around 4% of the sample. The source material was blood. The receptors come from a woman between 18 and 30 years old in good health.

V usage is TRBV29-1 and J usage is TRBJ2-5, with 9 positions matching TRBD1. The ends lost 1 base at V and 4 bases at J; junction bases unmatched: 7. CDR3 length: 15 residues. Germline loops: CDR1 SQVTM, CDR2 ANQGSEA. In nucleotides, the CDR3 is TGCAGCGTTGAAGGGACAGGGGTCGTACGAGAGACCCAGTACTTC. Translation: CSVEGTGVVRETQYF.

The rearrangement uses TRBV6-2 or TRBV6-3 and TRBJ2-2, with D tentatively TRBD2 (5 bases). The CDR3 extends over 17 amino acids. The ends were cut back, 6 bases at V and 3 bases at J, with 20 bases in the middle. From germline, CDR1 is MNHEY and CDR2 SVGEGT. The CDR3 reads CASSFFPGQEDTGELFF. The CDR3 region has the DNA TGTGCCAGCAGCTTCTTTCCGGGCCAGGAGGACACCGGGGAGCTGTTTTTT.

This chain links TRBV7-2 with TRBJ2-2; D gene ambiguous. Germline V gene data show CDR1 as SGHTA and CDR2 as FQGNSA. This CDR3 spans 14 amino acids. V was shortened by 2 bases and J by 6 bases, with 10 bases between the two germline ends. The CDR3 DNA reads as TGTGCCAGCAGCTTATCCCCCGATTCCGGGGAGCTGTTTTTT. This encodes CASSLSPDSGELFF.

The chain couples TRBV7-2 to TRBJ2-5, with D maybe TRBD1 (5 bases). The V and J ends lost 0 bases and 12 bases respectively, with 11 bases between them. This CDR3 comprises 12 residues. Germline CDR1 is SGHTA and CDR2 is FQGNSA. CDR3 loop: CASSLAGAKKYF. Here the CDR3 DNA reads TGTGCCAGCAGCTTAGCTGGGGCCAAAAAGTACTTC. The full variable domain, its missing parts supplied by reference TRBV7-2 and TRBJ2-5, is GAGVSQSPSNKVTEKGKDVELRCDPISGHTALYWYRQSLGQGLEFLIYFQGNSAPDKSGLPSDRFSAERTGGSVSTLTIQRTQQEDSAVYLCASSLAGAKKYFGPGTRLLVL.

This chain connects TRBV28 to TRBJ2-7; 10 bases agree with TRBD2. Trimming at V came to 11 bases and at J to 3 bases, leaving 10 bases not matched to a gene. The CDR3 is made up of 14 amino acids. Germline V lookup: CDR1 MDHEN, CDR2 SYDVKM. The CDR3: CASRYERGGYEQYF. In DNA form, the CDR3 reads TGTGCCTCCCGGTATGAGCGGGGGGGCTACGAGCAGTACTTC.

This clonotype was counted many times. This CDR3 is CASSQAQGAYGYTF. For the CDR3, the DNA is TGCGCCAGCAGCCAAGCCCAGGGGGCCTATGGCTACACCTTC. The rearrangement joins TRBV4-1 to TRBJ1-2; 8 nucleotides agree with TRBD1. Unmatched junction bases numbered 2, after V lost 1 base and J lost 4 bases. The germline V gene encodes CDR1 MGHRA and CDR2 YSYEKL. The CDR3 has 14 residues.

The V and J genes are TRBV6-1 and TRBJ2-5; no clear D gene. Germline CDR1 and CDR2: MNHNS and SASEGT. Trimming took 0 bases from V and 11 from J, leaving 19 bases between them. The length of the CDR3 is 15 residues. The CDR3 loop reads CASSEARAFGNEQYF. CDR3 nucleotides: TGTGCCAGCAGTGAAGCTCGAGCTTTCGGCAATGAGCAGTACTTC.

In its sample, this clonotype was seen a few times. The V gene is TRBV7-9, the J gene TRBJ2-5; TRBD2 is a possible D gene (6 bases). CDR1 and CDR2 (germline): SEHNR, FQNEAQ (reference sequence). Trimming left V 8 bases short and J 2 bases short, with 21 bases between. The CDR3 covers 16 residues. As DNA, the CDR3 is TGTGCCAGCGCCGGTAGGGCGGGAAGTTTACAAGAGACCCAGTACTTC. It translates to CASAGRAGSLQETQYF.

The chain has TRBV4-1 and TRBJ2-5; 7 nucleotides align to TRBD1. This CDR3 has 15 amino acids. V was pared by 0 bases and J by 11 bases, with 12 bases of the junction left unmatched. CDR1 MGHRA and CDR2 YSYEKL come from the germline V gene. Here the CDR3 DNA reads TGCGCCAGCAGCCAAGATAGGGGGACAGACAATGAGCAGTACTTC. Residues: CASSQDRGTDNEQYF.

The rearrangement uses TRBV6-6 and TRBJ1-2, with 9 nucleotides matching TRBD1. The J segment lost 4 bases and the V segment lost 5 bases, leaving 14 bases of the junction unmatched. CDR1 is MNHNY and CDR2 is SVGAGI in the germline V gene (reference sequence). CDR3 length: 17 amino acids. The CDR3 sequence: CASSRTRGGDRVYGYTF. Written as DNA, the CDR3 is TGTGCCAGCAGTCGTACTCGAGGGGGGGACAGGGTCTATGGCTACACCTTC.

A remark on this clonotype: Germline is not matched at one junction end, which may reflect a read error. The chain links TRBV5-1 to TRBJ1-4; no clear D. Germline V gene lookup returns CDR1 SGHRS and CDR2 YFSETQ. CDR3 length equals 14 residues. CDR3 in amino acids: CVSSFREGNEKLFF. In DNA, the CDR3 is TGCGTCAGCAGCTTCCGCGAGGGTAATGAAAAACTGTTTTTT.

This sequence joins TRBV12-3 or TRBV12-4 and TRBJ2-7; no clear D gene. This CDR3 is built from 13 residues. V was pared by 6 bases and J by 6 bases, with 15 bases between. CDR3 sequence (DNA): TGTGCCAGCAGGCCGCCCCAACCTAGCGAGCAGTACTTC. It codes for CASRPPQPSEQYF.

CDR3 loop: CASSSRVGTGGNYGYTF. CDR3 coding DNA: TGTGCCAGCTCATCGCGAGTCGGGACAGGCGGAAACTATGGCTACACCTTC. The rearrangement joins TRBV18 to TRBJ1-2, with TRBD1 identical over 8 bases. This CDR3 is built from 17 residues. Germline CDR1 KGHSH, CDR2 LQKENI. V shed 5 bases, J shed 2 bases, and the junction held 13 bases outside the gene matches.

The sample holds one count of this clonotype. One end of the junction varies from germline; a read error may be responsible. The chain employs TRBV12-5 and TRBJ2-1; TRBD2 is a possible D gene (5 bases). CDR1 LGHNT and CDR2 FRNRAP come from the germline V gene. CDR3 size: 16 residues. The CDR3: CARGLVLGGPYNEQFF. The CDR3 region has the DNA TGTGCTCGTGGTTTGGTACTTGGCGGGCCCTACAATGAGCAGTTCTTC.

This chain joins TRBV9 and TRBJ1-1; no reliable D call. The CDR3 contains 15 residues. Trimming took 0 bases from V and 3 from J, leaving 12 bases between them. Germline CDR1 SGDLS, CDR2 YYNGEE. The CDR3 region has the DNA TGTGCCAGCAGCGTAGTACCGGGATGGGACACTGAAGCTTTCTTT. Its translation: CASSVVPGWDTEAFF.

This chain uses TRBV4-3 with TRBJ2-1; tentative D call: TRBD2 (6 bases). The CDR3 spans 17 residues. The ends were cut back, 1 base at V and 2 bases at J, with 15 bases in the middle. Germline V gene sequence: CDR1 LGHNA, CDR2 YSLEER. DNA for the CDR3: TGCGCCAGCAGCCAAGGCGAGGGGCGGGGTACCTACAATGAGCAGTTCTTC. Amino acid sequence: CASSQGEGRGTYNEQFF.

CDR3 DNA: TGCGCCAGCAGCCAATCGTCGAATAGTAATCAGCCCCAGCATTTT. Its protein product is CASSQSSNSNQPQHF. V gene TRBV4-3 combines with J gene TRBJ1-5; D is unresolved. V was trimmed by 2 bases and J by 4 bases, leaving 12 bases between them. This CDR3 is 15 amino acids long. Germline V gene lookup returns CDR1 LGHNA and CDR2 YSLEER.

This clonotype was observed a handful of times. This chain links TRBV29-1 with TRBJ2-5; D is unclear. Per the germline V gene, CDR1 is SQVTM and CDR2 is ANQGSEA. The CDR3 spans 10 residues. V was trimmed by 1 base and J by 7 bases, leaving 4 bases between them. The CDR3 DNA reads as TGCAGCGTTGAAGCCCCGACCCAGTACTTC. Protein product: CSVEAPTQYF.